This entry features one T cell receptor beta chain sequence. Its antigen is as yet unknown. The data derive from a study of cytotoxic CD8 clonotypes in ibrutinib-treated CLL. Study at large: Within the patient group, ten to twelve were relapsed/refractory and around 15 treatment-naive, and 17 to 18 were IGHV unmutated. Sample averages reached 255,043 productive templates and roughly 96,000 productive rearrangements. Study-level findings and limits: T-cell clonality at baseline went above that of age-matched healthy donors and rose and fell with circulating CD8+ T-cell counts. Public clonotypes occurred uncommonly; on treatment, they contracted or remained stable.

The germline CDR1 and CDR2 sequences are KGHSH and LQKENI. V was pared by 4 bases and J by 4 bases, with 9 bases of the junction left unmatched. CDR3 size: 18 residues. Produced via immunoSEQ multiplex PCR; TCRdb's table is partial and in-frame only. The table shows 200,000 to 250,000 clones, with around 70% occurring only once. The sample consisted of PBMCs, taken after 24 months of ibrutinib treatment. The gene calls are TRBV18 and TRBJ2-6, with 11 bases that match TRBD1. The clonotype comes from a human donor with chronic lymphocytic leukemia. CDR3 sequence reads: CASSQGRTGGSGANVLTF. Written as DNA, the CDR3 is TGTGCCAGCTCACAGGGAAGGACAGGGGGCTCCGGGGCCAACGTCCTGACTTTC.